This is a list of T cell receptor beta chains from one sample in a study of control samples from healthy donors and cancer patients. TCRdb's table, derived via immunoSEQ multiplex PCR, lists solely in-frame clones and lacks some. This sample has 120,000 or so clones, with 80% to 90% found just once. The sample consisted of blood. These receptors all stem from a man aged 50-59 years in good health. The CDR3 runs from the conserved cysteine through the conserved F or W. The order of the fields is clone size, V gene, D gene, J gene, CDR3 DNA, CDR3 protein. D genes are given only for firm matches. For some rows the clone size is stated as once, few or many, or as a class when expanded; others skip it.

clone_size: .; v_call: TRBV6-6; d_call: .; j_call: TRBJ2-1; cdr3_nt: TGTGCCAGCAGCCGCTCGGGAACGGTAAATGAGCAGTTCTTC; cdr3_aa: CASSRSGTVNEQFF
clone_size: once; v_call: TRBV19; d_call: .; j_call: TRBJ2-2; cdr3_nt: TGTGCCAGTAGTATAAGTGTAGGGGGGGGCGTCGGGGAGCTGTTTTTT; cdr3_aa: CASSISVGGGVGELFF
clone_size: .; v_call: TRBV4-3; d_call: TRBD1; j_call: TRBJ2-7; cdr3_nt: TGCGCCAGCAGCCAAGATTACACAGGGGCCTACGAGCAGTACTTC; cdr3_aa: CASSQDYTGAYEQYF
clone_size: .; v_call: TRBV5-1; d_call: .; j_call: TRBJ1-1; cdr3_nt: TGCGCCAGCAGCTTGGCGGGGAATGCTTTCTTT; cdr3_aa: CASSLAGNAFF
clone_size: .; v_call: TRBV6-4; d_call: .; j_call: TRBJ2-7; cdr3_nt: TGTGCCAGCAGCCCTCCCCGGGCCCCACGCCCCTACGAGCAGTACTTC; cdr3_aa: CASSPPRAPRPYEQYF
clone_size: few; v_call: TRBV19; d_call: .; j_call: TRBJ2-7; cdr3_nt: TGTGCCAGTAGTTCCTGGACCCTAACCTCCTCCTACGAGCAGTACTTC; cdr3_aa: CASSSWTLTSSYEQYF
clone_size: .; v_call: TRBV27; d_call: .; j_call: TRBJ2-7; cdr3_nt: TGTGCCACCGGCCGGGGCGAGACCTACGAGCAGTACTTC; cdr3_aa: CATGRGETYEQYF
clone_size: .; v_call: TRBV25-1; d_call: .; j_call: TRBJ2-7; cdr3_nt: TGTGCCAGCACCGGGGGGGAGGGGGCGGAGGCCTACGAGCAGTACTTC; cdr3_aa: CASTGGEGAEAYEQYF
clone_size: .; v_call: TRBV19; d_call: .; j_call: TRBJ2-7; cdr3_nt: TGTGCCAGTAGTATAGGGGCAGGGGTTTTGGCGGCCGAGCAGTACTTC; cdr3_aa: CASSIGAGVLAAEQYF
clone_size: .; v_call: TRBV5-1; d_call: .; j_call: TRBJ1-1; cdr3_nt: TGCGCCAGCAGCACTACGACAGGGAACACTGAAGCTTTCTTT; cdr3_aa: CASSTTTGNTEAFF
clone_size: once; v_call: TRBV24-1; d_call: TRBD1; j_call: TRBJ1-2; cdr3_nt: TGTGCCACCAATGCCCCTGACAGGGGGGTGCATGGCTACACCTTC; cdr3_aa: CATNAPDRGVHGYTF
clone_size: .; v_call: TRBV6-2/TRBV6-3; d_call: TRBD2; j_call: TRBJ2-5; cdr3_nt: TGTGCCAGCAGTTACTCATCGCTAGCGGGAGGCCAAGAGACCCAGTACTTC; cdr3_aa: CASSYSSLAGGQETQYF
clone_size: .; v_call: TRBV7-2; d_call: TRBD2; j_call: TRBJ2-3; cdr3_nt: TGTGCCAGCAGCTTTATAGCGGGGGGACCTAGCACAGATACGCAGTATTTT; cdr3_aa: CASSFIAGGPSTDTQYF
clone_size: .; v_call: TRBV6-1; d_call: .; j_call: TRBJ2-2; cdr3_nt: TGTGCCAGCAGTGGAGGAGGGAGGATTCCGAACACCGGGGAGCTGTTTTTT; cdr3_aa: CASSGGGRIPNTGELFF
clone_size: .; v_call: TRBV7-2; d_call: .; j_call: TRBJ1-5; cdr3_nt: TGTGCCAGCAGCCCCCCCCCGGGAGGTAGCAATCAGCCCCAGCATTTT; cdr3_aa: CASSPPPGGSNQPQHF
clone_size: .; v_call: TRBV27; d_call: TRBD2; j_call: TRBJ2-1; cdr3_nt: TGTGCCAGCAGTTTATGGGCTAGCGGGGACAATGAGCAGTTCTTC; cdr3_aa: CASSLWASGDNEQFF
clone_size: .; v_call: TRBV11-2; d_call: .; j_call: TRBJ1-6; cdr3_nt: TGTGCCAGCAGCAATGAATATACGGGAGGCTCACCCCTCCACTTT; cdr3_aa: CASSNEYTGGSPLHF
clone_size: .; v_call: TRBV5-1; d_call: .; j_call: TRBJ2-3; cdr3_nt: TGCGCCAGCAGCACGGCTAGCACAGATACGCAGTATTTT; cdr3_aa: CASSTASTDTQYF
clone_size: .; v_call: TRBV6-4; d_call: .; j_call: TRBJ1-1; cdr3_nt: TGTGCCAGCAGTGACTCCCCGGAGGACACTGAAGCTTTCTTT; cdr3_aa: CASSDSPEDTEAFF
clone_size: .; v_call: TRBV12-3/TRBV12-4; d_call: .; j_call: TRBJ2-7; cdr3_nt: TGTGCCAGCAGGGAAGATACCTACGAGCAGTACTTC; cdr3_aa: CASREDTYEQYF
clone_size: .; v_call: TRBV19; d_call: .; j_call: TRBJ2-3; cdr3_nt: TGTGCCAGTAGTACCAGGGGTGCAGATACGCAGTATTTT; cdr3_aa: CASSTRGADTQYF
clone_size: .; v_call: TRBV19; d_call: .; j_call: TRBJ1-1; cdr3_nt: TGTGCCAGTAGCCTTCGGGCACTTAGCAACGTGAACACTGAAGCTTTCTTT; cdr3_aa: CASSLRALSNVNTEAFF
clone_size: .; v_call: TRBV6-5; d_call: .; j_call: TRBJ2-2; cdr3_nt: TGTGCCAGCAGCTTACTCCCCCACACCGGGGAGCTGTTTTTT; cdr3_aa: CASSLLPHTGELFF
clone_size: .; v_call: TRBV3-1/TRBV3-2; d_call: TRBD2; j_call: TRBJ2-1; cdr3_nt: TGTGCCAGCAGCCACCCACTAGCGGGGGGGCCTTCCACTGAGCAGTTCTTC; cdr3_aa: CASSHPLAGGPSTEQFF
clone_size: .; v_call: TRBV6-5; d_call: .; j_call: TRBJ2-3; cdr3_nt: TGTGCCAGCAGTTTGGGGTGGGGGGAACAGGATACGCAGTATTTT; cdr3_aa: CASSLGWGEQDTQYF
clone_size: .; v_call: TRBV5-1; d_call: .; j_call: TRBJ2-7; cdr3_nt: TGCGCCAGCAGCTTGGTGCTGGCTAGTTATGAGCAGTACTTC; cdr3_aa: CASSLVLASYEQYF
clone_size: .; v_call: TRBV30; d_call: .; j_call: TRBJ2-7; cdr3_nt: TGTGCCTGGAGTGTAGGGGAGACACTTGTACCCTACGAGCAGTACTTC; cdr3_aa: CAWSVGETLVPYEQYF
clone_size: .; v_call: TRBV5-4; d_call: TRBD1; j_call: TRBJ2-3; cdr3_nt: TGTGCCAGCAGCTACCCGACAGGGGGCGTGACAGATACGCAGTATTTT; cdr3_aa: CASSYPTGGVTDTQYF
clone_size: .; v_call: TRBV5-1; d_call: TRBD1; j_call: TRBJ2-2; cdr3_nt: TGCGCCAGCAGTTTGACAGGGGGCAGGCCAAACACCGGGGAGCTGTTTTTT; cdr3_aa: CASSLTGGRPNTGELFF
clone_size: .; v_call: TRBV2; d_call: .; j_call: TRBJ1-1; cdr3_nt: TGTGCCAGCTTGGGGGGGGGCACTGAAGCTTTCTTT; cdr3_aa: CASLGGGTEAFF
clone_size: .; v_call: TRBV2; d_call: TRBD1; j_call: TRBJ1-3; cdr3_nt: TGTGCCAGCAGTGAATCGACAGGGCCCTCTGGAAACACCATATATTTT; cdr3_aa: CASSESTGPSGNTIYF
clone_size: .; v_call: TRBV11-2; d_call: TRBD1; j_call: TRBJ1-2; cdr3_nt: TGTGCCAGCAGCTTAGGGGGAACGACAGGGTTCTATGGCTACACCTTC; cdr3_aa: CASSLGGTTGFYGYTF
clone_size: .; v_call: TRBV29-1; d_call: TRBD2; j_call: TRBJ2-1; cdr3_nt: TGCAGCGTTGCCTTTAGCGGGGGGTACAATGAGCAGTTCTTC; cdr3_aa: CSVAFSGGYNEQFF
clone_size: .; v_call: TRBV4-1; d_call: TRBD1; j_call: TRBJ1-2; cdr3_nt: TGCGCCAGCAGCCAAGATGCCGGGACAGGGAAGAACTATGGCTACACCTTC; cdr3_aa: CASSQDAGTGKNYGYTF
clone_size: .; v_call: TRBV27; d_call: TRBD1; j_call: TRBJ2-5; cdr3_nt: TGTGCCAGCAGACCTCGGACAGGGGGGCAAGAGACCCAGTACTTC; cdr3_aa: CASRPRTGGQETQYF
clone_size: .; v_call: TRBV18; d_call: .; j_call: TRBJ2-5; cdr3_nt: TGTGCCAGCGGGCTGGAGACCCAGTACTTC; cdr3_aa: CASGLETQYF
clone_size: .; v_call: TRBV6-5; d_call: .; j_call: TRBJ2-1; cdr3_nt: TGTGCCAGCAGTATCCACAATGAGCAGTTCTTC; cdr3_aa: CASSIHNEQFF
clone_size: .; v_call: TRBV4-2; d_call: .; j_call: TRBJ2-4; cdr3_nt: TGTGCCAGCAGCCAAGAGGTACAGGAAATCGTTCAGTACTTC; cdr3_aa: CASSQEVQEIVQYF
clone_size: .; v_call: TRBV27; d_call: .; j_call: TRBJ1-1; cdr3_nt: TGTGCCAGCAGTAGTCTACAGGGTATGAACACTGAAGCTTTCTTT; cdr3_aa: CASSSLQGMNTEAFF
clone_size: .; v_call: TRBV6-5; d_call: TRBD1; j_call: TRBJ1-1; cdr3_nt: TGTGCCAGCATGGGGGACAGAGCGAACACTGAAGCTTTCTTT; cdr3_aa: CASMGDRANTEAFF
clone_size: .; v_call: TRBV2; d_call: .; j_call: TRBJ2-1; cdr3_nt: TGTGCCAGCAGTGACAGGGCTAGCTCCTACAATGAGCAGTTCTTC; cdr3_aa: CASSDRASSYNEQFF
clone_size: .; v_call: TRBV6-5; d_call: TRBD1; j_call: TRBJ1-1; cdr3_nt: TGTGCCAGCATCACAGGGGACATCACTGAAGCTTTCTTT; cdr3_aa: CASITGDITEAFF
clone_size: .; v_call: TRBV4-1; d_call: TRBD1; j_call: TRBJ1-5; cdr3_nt: TGCGCCAGCAGCCAAGATCCGACAGGGGACCAGCCCCAGCATTTT; cdr3_aa: CASSQDPTGDQPQHF
clone_size: .; v_call: TRBV5-4; d_call: .; j_call: TRBJ2-2; cdr3_nt: TGTGCCAGCAGCTCGGCGGGGCTCGGCACCGGGGAGCTGTTTTTT; cdr3_aa: CASSSAGLGTGELFF
clone_size: .; v_call: TRBV5-6; d_call: .; j_call: TRBJ2-7; cdr3_nt: TGTGCCAGCAGCGCACAGGGCACCTACGAGCAGTACTTC; cdr3_aa: CASSAQGTYEQYF
clone_size: .; v_call: TRBV6-2/TRBV6-3; d_call: TRBD1; j_call: TRBJ1-1; cdr3_nt: TGTGCCAGCAGTACCTGGGACAGGGGCCTGAACACTGAAGCTTTCTTT; cdr3_aa: CASSTWDRGLNTEAFF
clone_size: .; v_call: TRBV12-5; d_call: .; j_call: TRBJ2-5; cdr3_nt: TGTGCTAGTGGTTTGGCACTAGGGTGGGAGACCCAGTACTTC; cdr3_aa: CASGLALGWETQYF
clone_size: .; v_call: TRBV14; d_call: TRBD1; j_call: TRBJ2-7; cdr3_nt: TGTGCCAGCAGCCGCCAGGGGGCCCGGAGGGAGCAGTACTTC; cdr3_aa: CASSRQGARREQYF
clone_size: .; v_call: TRBV9; d_call: .; j_call: TRBJ2-2; cdr3_nt: TGTGCCAGCAGCGTAGGTACAGCCACCGGGGAGCTGTTTTTT; cdr3_aa: CASSVGTATGELFF
clone_size: .; v_call: TRBV7-2; d_call: .; j_call: TRBJ2-5; cdr3_nt: TGTGCCAGCAGCTTCACTAGCACCCAAGAGACCCAGTACTTC; cdr3_aa: CASSFTSTQETQYF
clone_size: few; v_call: TRBV6-2/TRBV6-3; d_call: .; j_call: TRBJ2-1; cdr3_nt: TGTGCCAGCAGTCCGGGGGGCCGGGGGAAGGAGCAGTTCTTC; cdr3_aa: CASSPGGRGKEQFF
clone_size: few; v_call: TRBV11-2; d_call: .; j_call: TRBJ1-6; cdr3_nt: TGTGCCAGCAGCTTACAGGGCCCGACTTCACCCCTCCACTTT; cdr3_aa: CASSLQGPTSPLHF
clone_size: .; v_call: TRBV10-3; d_call: .; j_call: TRBJ1-6; cdr3_nt: TGTGCCATCAGTGTGGGAAGTGATTCACCCCTCCACTTT; cdr3_aa: CAISVGSDSPLHF
clone_size: .; v_call: TRBV19; d_call: .; j_call: TRBJ1-4; cdr3_nt: TGTGCCACTGTCGGACAGTTTAATGAAAAACTGTTTTTT; cdr3_aa: CATVGQFNEKLFF